This entry lists 10 T cell receptor beta chains sequenced from one sample in a study of shared clonotypes between healthy human individuals. Data came from immunoSEQ multiplex PCR; TCRdb stores just in-frame clones and leaves some out. The sample includes fewer than 3 million clones, less than 95% of them seen just once. Source material: naive CD4+ T cells from PBMCs. Subset denoted: CD45RA+ positively selected. The source of these receptors is a man aged 18 to 35 in good health. Some clones in this sample may be carry-over from other donors' samples.

This clone was detected only once. This rearrangement joins TRBV5-5 to TRBJ1-1; D possibly corresponds to TRBD1 (5 bases). CDR3 length equals 15 residues. V was trimmed by 0 bases and J by 3 bases, leaving 12 bases between them. The germline gives CDR1 SGHKS, CDR2 YYEKEE (reference sequence). CDR3 bases: TGTGCCAGCAGCTTGGTGGGGACCTCCCACACTGAAGCTTTCTTT. This codes for CASSLVGTSHTEAFF.

The chain uses TRBV28 and TRBJ2-1, with 7 bases that match TRBD2. With V trimmed by 4 bases and J by 0 bases, 12 bases remained unmatched. Germline CDR1 MDHEN, CDR2 SYDVKM. The CDR3 is 18 residues long. For the CDR3, the DNA is TGTGCCAGCAGTTCTCTAGCGGCTCCTTACCCCTCCTACAATGAGCAGTTCTTC. Amino acids: CASSSLAAPYPSYNEQFF.

This chain connects TRBV7-8 to TRBJ2-3; TRBD1 is a possible D gene (5 bases). The CDR3 has 17 amino acids. CDR1 SGHVS and CDR2 FQNEAQ come from the germline V gene. The V and J ends lost 0 bases and 3 bases respectively, with 16 bases between them. The CDR3 region is CASSLARYQGRTDTQYF. CDR3 nucleotide sequence: TGTGCCAGCAGCTTAGCCCGTTACCAGGGTAGGACAGATACGCAGTATTTT.

As DNA, the CDR3 is TGTGCCAGCAGTTTGCTCATAAATCAGCCCCAGCATTTT. Translated, it gives CASSLLINQPQHF. J is TRBJ1-5 and V is TRBV6-5; D is uncertain. The germline V gene encodes CDR1 MNHEY and CDR2 SVGAGI. The V end was cut by 4 bases, the J end by 4 bases, with 8 bases between. This CDR3 is built from 13 residues.

V is TRBV7-2 and J is TRBJ2-5; 11 positions agree with TRBD2. The CDR3 runs 15 residues. Germline CDR1 and CDR2: SGHTA and FQGNSA. Trimming took 5 bases from V and 2 from J; bases not matched to a gene: 4. CDR3: CASSPTSGIQETQYF. Written as DNA, the CDR3 is TGTGCCAGCAGCCCGACTAGCGGGATACAAGAGACCCAGTACTTC.

V and J are TRBV19 and TRBJ1-1, with D unclear. CDR3 length equals 13 residues. Trimming removed 0 bases at V and 7 bases at J, with 9 bases between. Germline CDR1 reads LNHDA; CDR2 reads SQIVND (reference sequence). The CDR3 loop is CASSIDRRIEAFF. The CDR3 nucleotides read TGTGCCAGTAGTATAGATCGGCGGATTGAAGCTTTCTTT.

The gene calls are TRBV11-3 and TRBJ2-3, with D possibly TRBD2 on 6 matching bases. This CDR3 region has 14 residues. CDR1 and CDR2 (germline): SGHNT, YENEEA. The ends were cut back, 5 bases at V and 4 bases at J, with 13 bases in the middle. CDR3 region: CASSPPGEADTQYF. The CDR3 nucleotides read TGTGCCAGCAGCCCTCCGGGAGAGGCAGATACGCAGTATTTT. Full variable domain (outside the CDR3, taken from reference TRBV11-3 and TRBJ2-3): EAGVVQSPRYKIIEKKQPVAFWCNPISGHNTLYWYLQNLGQGPELLIRYENEEAVDDSQLPKDRFSAERLKGVDSTLKIQPAELGDSAVYLCASSPPGEADTQYFGPGTRLTVL.

The chain has TRBV5-4 and TRBJ2-3; 12 positions agree with TRBD2. The CDR3 has 19 residues. With V trimmed by 4 bases and J by 0 bases, 12 bases remained unmatched. Germline lookup yields CDR1 SGHNT and CDR2 YYREEE (reference sequence). The CDR3 is CASSPGMTSGGPSTDTQYF. The CDR3 DNA reads TGTGCCAGCAGCCCAGGGATGACTAGCGGGGGACCTAGCACAGATACGCAGTATTTT.

The chain recombines TRBV5-1 with TRBJ1-6, with D maybe TRBD1 (6 bases). This CDR3 has 15 residues. The V gene's germline CDR1 is SGHRS and CDR2 YFSETQ. V was pared by 4 bases and J by 9 bases, with 17 bases between. The CDR3 DNA is TGCGCCAGCAGCCGCGACGGAACCAGGGGTTCACCCCTCCACTTT. Residues: CASSRDGTRGSPLHF.

This clone was counted only a few times. Other DNA sequences within the sample encode an identical CDR3. The chain combines TRBV27 with TRBJ2-1, with TRBD1 matching 7 bases. The V segment lost 3 bases and the J segment 7 bases; nucleotides outside the gene matches: 0. Germline V gene sequence: CDR1 MNHEY, CDR2 SMNVEV (reference sequence). The CDR3 has 12 amino acids. The CDR3 is CASSFRGNEQFF. DNA for the CDR3: TGTGCCAGCAGTTTCAGGGGGAATGAGCAGTTCTTC.